What follows describes a single T cell receptor (beta chain). Its target is unknown. The source of the sample is a study of cytomegalovirus exposure and HLA in healthy donors. Study results and limitations: In a later analysis, HLA-associated beta chains showed higher expansion and lower generation probabilities than comparable chains. Association of a missense DCLRE1C variant with TCR beta V- and J-gene trimming was reported in a later analysis. A prior analysis recorded that most TCR beta V segments were productive about 87% or about 30% of the time.

Healthy bone marrow donors made up the cohort. Amplification used 60 Vbeta primers and 13 Jbeta primers. Here immunoSEQ multiplex PCR was the method, and the copy in TCRdb shows in-frame clones only, minus some. The sample shows roughly 170,000 clones, roughly 80% of them seen only once. Sequenced sample: PBMCs. The TCR originated in a woman between 18 and 30 years old in good health and CMV-seronegative.

The DNA for the CDR3 is TGTGCCAGCAGCTTGGCTGGACTAGCGGGAGGTCTCAGCACAGATACGCAGTATTTT. Its translation is CASSLAGLAGGLSTDTQYF. This chain connects TRBV28 to TRBJ2-3; 14 bases map to TRBD2. This CDR3 has 19 amino acids. The V segment lost 6 bases and the J segment 0 bases; nucleotides outside the gene matches: 11. Per the germline V gene, CDR1 is MDHEN and CDR2 is SYDVKM. Filled out from reference TRBV28 and TRBJ2-3, the complete variable domain reads DVKVTQSSRYLVKRTGEKVFLECVQDMDHENMFWYRQDPGLGLRLIYFSYDVKMKEKGDIPEGYSVSREKKERFSLILESASTNQTSMYLCASSLAGLAGGLSTDTQYFGPGTRLTVL.